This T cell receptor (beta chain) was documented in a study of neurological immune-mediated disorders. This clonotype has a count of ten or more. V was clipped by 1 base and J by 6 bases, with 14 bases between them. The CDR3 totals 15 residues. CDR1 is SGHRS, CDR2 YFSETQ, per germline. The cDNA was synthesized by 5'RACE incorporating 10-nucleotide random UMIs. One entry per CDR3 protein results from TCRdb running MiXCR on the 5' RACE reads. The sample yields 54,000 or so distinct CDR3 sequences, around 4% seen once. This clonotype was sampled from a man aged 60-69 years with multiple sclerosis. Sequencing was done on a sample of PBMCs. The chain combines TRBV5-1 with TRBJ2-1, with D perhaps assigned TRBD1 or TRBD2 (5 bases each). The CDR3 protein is CASSLLYGDVNEQFF. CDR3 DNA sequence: TGCGCCAGCAGCTTGCTTTACGGGGACGTCAATGAGCAGTTCTTC.